The rows below give T cell receptor beta chains drawn from one sample of a study of OX40 agonist ivuxolimab in advanced cancers. This table comes from immunoSEQ multiplex PCR, and its TCRdb copy is limited to in-frame clones, with some not included. The table includes around 100,000 clones, roughly 95% detected once. The sample in question was CD4+ or CD8+ T cells sorted from blood, obtained in a trial of the OX40 agonist ivuxolimab. These receptors came from an adult with an advanced solid tumor such as melanoma, head and neck, liver or kidney cancer. The CDR3 runs from the conserved cysteine through the conserved F or W. The order of the fields is D gene, V gene, clone size, J gene, CDR3 protein, CDR3 DNA. D genes are given only for firm matches. Rows give clone size only sometimes, using once, few, many, or a class for an expanded clone.

d_gene: -; v_gene: TRBV5-6; abundance: -; j_gene: TRBJ1-5; CDR3aa: CASSYSRGGSNQPQHF; CDR3nt: TGTGCCAGCAGCTACAGCAGGGGCGGGAGCAATCAGCCCCAGCATTTT
d_gene: -; v_gene: TRBV27; abundance: -; j_gene: TRBJ2-7; CDR3aa: CASSLYGDRYEQYF; CDR3nt: TGTGCCAGCAGTTTATACGGGGATCGCTACGAGCAGTACTTC
d_gene: TRBD1; v_gene: TRBV5-1; abundance: -; j_gene: TRBJ2-5; CDR3aa: CASNPRQGVVETQYF; CDR3nt: TGCGCCAGCAACCCTAGGCAGGGGGTAGTAGAGACCCAGTACTTC
d_gene: -; v_gene: TRBV7-3; abundance: once; j_gene: TRBJ1-6; CDR3aa: CASSLTSGGSPLHF; CDR3nt: TGTGCCAGCAGCTTAACGTCTGGGGGATCACCCCTCCACTTT
d_gene: -; v_gene: TRBV4-3; abundance: -; j_gene: TRBJ2-3; CDR3aa: CASSHRGVRQSTDTQYF; CDR3nt: TGCGCCAGCAGCCACCGAGGCGTCCGACAGAGCACAGATACGCAGTATTTT
d_gene: -; v_gene: TRBV6-5; abundance: -; j_gene: TRBJ1-1; CDR3aa: CASSYGGTEAFF; CDR3nt: TGTGCCAGCAGTTACGGGGGCACTGAAGCTTTCTTT
d_gene: -; v_gene: TRBV4-2; abundance: -; j_gene: TRBJ1-5; CDR3aa: CASSQDDGENQPQHF; CDR3nt: TGTGCCAGCAGCCAAGACGACGGGGAGAATCAGCCCCAGCATTTT
d_gene: -; v_gene: TRBV28; abundance: -; j_gene: TRBJ2-1; CDR3aa: CASSFDRGGSNEQFF; CDR3nt: TGTGCCAGCAGTTTCGACAGGGGAGGGAGCAATGAGCAGTTCTTC
d_gene: -; v_gene: TRBV19; abundance: -; j_gene: TRBJ1-1; CDR3aa: CASKTHRDTEAFF; CDR3nt: TGTGCCAGTAAAACCCACAGGGACACTGAAGCTTTCTTT
d_gene: -; v_gene: TRBV27; abundance: -; j_gene: TRBJ2-7; CDR3aa: CASSSLDGAYEQYF; CDR3nt: TGTGCCAGCTCTTCGCTCGACGGAGCCTACGAGCAGTACTTC
d_gene: -; v_gene: TRBV11-2; abundance: -; j_gene: TRBJ2-1; CDR3aa: CASSWRYGGTYNEQFF; CDR3nt: TGTGCCAGCAGCTGGAGGTATGGCGGAACTTACAATGAGCAGTTCTTC
d_gene: -; v_gene: TRBV27; abundance: -; j_gene: TRBJ2-1; CDR3aa: CASSFASTDNEQFF; CDR3nt: TGTGCCAGCAGTTTCGCAAGTACGGACAATGAGCAGTTCTTC
d_gene: TRBD2; v_gene: TRBV19; abundance: -; j_gene: TRBJ2-3; CDR3aa: CASSLTPGSVWEGPKDTQYF; CDR3nt: TGTGCCAGTAGCCTTACACCTGGCTCTGTGTGGGAGGGCCCCAAAGATACGCAGTATTTT
d_gene: TRBD1; v_gene: TRBV2; abundance: -; j_gene: TRBJ2-1; CDR3aa: CASTGTGYNEQFF; CDR3nt: TGTGCCAGTACCGGGACAGGGTACAATGAGCAGTTCTTC
d_gene: TRBD1; v_gene: TRBV13; abundance: -; j_gene: TRBJ2-2; CDR3aa: CASSLETGGDTGELFF; CDR3nt: TGTGCCAGCAGCTTGGAGACAGGGGGCGACACCGGGGAGCTGTTTTTT
d_gene: TRBD1; v_gene: TRBV19; abundance: -; j_gene: TRBJ1-2; CDR3aa: CASSISDRVNGYTF; CDR3nt: TGTGCCAGTAGTATCTCGGACAGGGTTAATGGCTACACCTTC
d_gene: -; v_gene: TRBV2; abundance: -; j_gene: TRBJ2-7; CDR3aa: CASSGEVTYEQYF; CDR3nt: TGTGCCAGCAGTGGGGAGGTTACCTACGAGCAGTACTTC
d_gene: -; v_gene: TRBV6-6; abundance: once; j_gene: TRBJ1-2; CDR3aa: CASSYSTGTNYGYTF; CDR3nt: TGTGCCAGCAGTTACTCGACGGGGACGAACTATGGCTACACCTTC
d_gene: -; v_gene: TRBV7-8; abundance: -; j_gene: TRBJ2-7; CDR3aa: CASSPRGIGYYEQYF; CDR3nt: TGTGCCAGCAGCCCGCGTGGGATTGGATACTACGAGCAGTACTTC
d_gene: -; v_gene: TRBV7-9; abundance: -; j_gene: TRBJ2-5; CDR3aa: CASSLSQKLQETQYF; CDR3nt: TGTGCCAGCAGCTTATCCCAGAAGCTCCAAGAGACCCAGTACTTC
d_gene: -; v_gene: TRBV5-6; abundance: -; j_gene: TRBJ1-1; CDR3aa: CASSFVRGWAFF; CDR3nt: TGTGCCAGCAGCTTCGTCAGGGGTTGGGCTTTCTTT
d_gene: -; v_gene: TRBV4-3; abundance: -; j_gene: TRBJ2-7; CDR3aa: CASSQDRQGYEQYF; CDR3nt: TGCGCCAGCAGCCAAGATCGCCAGGGCTACGAGCAGTACTTC
d_gene: TRBD2; v_gene: TRBV7-2; abundance: once; j_gene: TRBJ2-1; CDR3aa: CASSLEGSGTYNEQFF; CDR3nt: TGTGCCAGCAGCTTAGAGGGTAGCGGGACTTACAATGAGCAGTTCTTC
d_gene: -; v_gene: TRBV5-1; abundance: -; j_gene: TRBJ1-1; CDR3aa: CASSLVGPPWGNTEAFF; CDR3nt: TGCGCCAGCAGCTTGGTAGGCCCGCCCTGGGGGAACACTGAAGCTTTCTTT
d_gene: TRBD1; v_gene: TRBV4-1; abundance: -; j_gene: TRBJ1-1; CDR3aa: CASSQNYDRGNTEAFF; CDR3nt: TGCGCCAGCAGCCAGAATTACGACAGGGGGAACACTGAAGCTTTCTTT
d_gene: TRBD2; v_gene: TRBV7-9; abundance: -; j_gene: TRBJ2-2; CDR3aa: CASSLLAGITGELFF; CDR3nt: TGTGCCAGCAGCCTGCTAGCGGGGATCACCGGGGAGCTGTTTTTT
d_gene: TRBD2; v_gene: TRBV15; abundance: -; j_gene: TRBJ2-5; CDR3aa: CATSGGLQETQYF; CDR3nt: TGTGCCACCTCGGGGGGACTTCAAGAGACCCAGTACTTC
d_gene: -; v_gene: TRBV28; abundance: -; j_gene: TRBJ2-1; CDR3aa: CASSPPGNNEQFF; CDR3nt: TGTGCCAGCAGTCCACCGGGTAACAATGAGCAGTTCTTC
d_gene: -; v_gene: TRBV19; abundance: -; j_gene: TRBJ1-4; CDR3aa: CASSIAGEKLFF; CDR3nt: TGTGCCAGTAGTATTGCCGGGGAAAAACTGTTTTTT
d_gene: -; v_gene: TRBV7-9; abundance: -; j_gene: TRBJ1-1; CDR3aa: CASRHAGGATEAFF; CDR3nt: TGTGCCAGCAGACACGCGGGGGGCGCGACTGAAGCTTTCTTT
d_gene: -; v_gene: TRBV29-1; abundance: -; j_gene: TRBJ1-1; CDR3aa: CSVEDVDRLNTEAFF; CDR3nt: TGCAGCGTTGAAGATGTCGACAGGTTGAACACTGAAGCTTTCTTT
d_gene: TRBD2; v_gene: TRBV7-3; abundance: -; j_gene: TRBJ2-1; CDR3aa: CASSLVASGYNEQFF; CDR3nt: TGTGCCAGCAGCTTGGTTGCTAGCGGCTACAATGAGCAGTTCTTC
d_gene: -; v_gene: TRBV6-1; abundance: -; j_gene: TRBJ1-1; CDR3aa: CASSEIPTRGIEAFF; CDR3nt: TGTGCCAGCAGTGAAATTCCGACACGGGGCATTGAAGCTTTCTTT
d_gene: -; v_gene: TRBV28; abundance: -; j_gene: TRBJ1-1; CDR3aa: CASSPGTEAFF; CDR3nt: TGTGCCAGCAGCCCCGGGACCGAAGCTTTCTTT
d_gene: -; v_gene: TRBV5-1; abundance: -; j_gene: TRBJ1-1; CDR3aa: CASSSDSGSTEAFF; CDR3nt: TGCGCCAGCAGCTCGGATTCCGGGAGCACTGAAGCTTTCTTT
d_gene: -; v_gene: TRBV5-4; abundance: -; j_gene: TRBJ2-2; CDR3aa: CASSPLGLRAGELFF; CDR3nt: TGTGCCAGCAGCCCTCTAGGACTTAGGGCCGGGGAGCTGTTTTTT
d_gene: -; v_gene: TRBV7-3; abundance: -; j_gene: TRBJ2-2; CDR3aa: CASSRLAGELFF; CDR3nt: TGTGCCAGCAGCCGCCTCGCCGGGGAGCTGTTTTTT
d_gene: -; v_gene: TRBV25-1; abundance: -; j_gene: TRBJ1-1; CDR3aa: CASRGGDMNTEAFF; CDR3nt: TGTGCCAGCAGGGGGGGGGATATGAACACTGAAGCTTTCTTT
d_gene: -; v_gene: TRBV7-9; abundance: -; j_gene: TRBJ2-5; CDR3aa: CASSKVVGYEETQYF; CDR3nt: TGTGCCAGCAGCAAGGTAGTGGGTTACGAAGAGACCCAGTACTTC
d_gene: -; v_gene: TRBV20-1; abundance: -; j_gene: TRBJ1-2; CDR3aa: CSAPETYGYTF; CDR3nt: TGCAGTGCTCCAGAAACCTATGGCTACACCTTC
d_gene: -; v_gene: TRBV28; abundance: -; j_gene: TRBJ2-3; CDR3aa: CASSLFALRGTDTQYF; CDR3nt: TGTGCCAGCAGTTTATTTGCCCTAAGGGGCACAGATACGCAGTATTTT
d_gene: -; v_gene: TRBV6-5; abundance: -; j_gene: TRBJ1-3; CDR3aa: CASSYSSVSGNTIYF; CDR3nt: TGTGCCAGCAGTTACTCCTCAGTCTCTGGAAACACCATATATTTT
d_gene: -; v_gene: TRBV13; abundance: -; j_gene: TRBJ2-1; CDR3aa: CASSAPDEQFF; CDR3nt: TGTGCCAGCAGTGCCCCGGATGAGCAGTTCTTC
d_gene: TRBD2; v_gene: TRBV19; abundance: once; j_gene: TRBJ2-7; CDR3aa: CASSMTSGSYEQYF; CDR3nt: TGTGCCAGTAGTATGACTAGCGGGAGCTACGAGCAGTACTTC
d_gene: -; v_gene: TRBV27; abundance: -; j_gene: TRBJ1-1; CDR3aa: CASSLSHEGVNTEAFF; CDR3nt: TGTGCCAGCAGTTTATCGCATGAAGGCGTGAACACTGAAGCTTTCTTT
d_gene: -; v_gene: TRBV5-1; abundance: -; j_gene: TRBJ1-4; CDR3aa: CASSPSLGYMREKLFF; CDR3nt: TGCGCCAGCAGCCCGTCTCTGGGGTATATGCGTGAAAAACTGTTTTTT
d_gene: -; v_gene: TRBV4-2; abundance: -; j_gene: TRBJ2-7; CDR3aa: CASSLGTASYEQYF; CDR3nt: TGTGCCAGCAGCCTGGGGACGGCGTCCTACGAGCAGTACTTC
d_gene: -; v_gene: TRBV5-1; abundance: -; j_gene: TRBJ2-7; CDR3aa: CASSSGHEQYF; CDR3nt: TGCGCCAGCAGCTCAGGCCACGAGCAGTACTTC
d_gene: -; v_gene: TRBV2; abundance: -; j_gene: TRBJ2-7; CDR3aa: CASSEMQDEQYF; CDR3nt: TGTGCCAGCAGTGAAATGCAGGACGAGCAGTACTTC
d_gene: -; v_gene: TRBV6-5; abundance: -; j_gene: TRBJ2-1; CDR3aa: CASSDLNEQFF; CDR3nt: TGTGCCAGCAGTGACCTCAATGAGCAGTTCTTC
d_gene: -; v_gene: TRBV6-5; abundance: once; j_gene: TRBJ1-2; CDR3aa: CASSGGHYGYTF; CDR3nt: TGTGCCAGCAGTGGAGGCCACTATGGCTACACCTTC
d_gene: TRBD2; v_gene: TRBV19; abundance: -; j_gene: TRBJ2-7; CDR3aa: CATRSGGEYEQYF; CDR3nt: TGTGCCACCCGGTCCGGGGGGGAATACGAGCAGTACTTC
d_gene: -; v_gene: TRBV7-9; abundance: -; j_gene: TRBJ2-2; CDR3aa: CANMRLGISNTGELFF; CDR3nt: TGTGCCAACATGCGGCTTGGGATTTCGAACACCGGGGAGCTGTTTTTT
d_gene: -; v_gene: TRBV11-3; abundance: -; j_gene: TRBJ2-7; CDR3aa: CASSLDYGIREQYF; CDR3nt: TGTGCCAGCAGCTTAGATTACGGGATACGGGAGCAGTACTTC
d_gene: TRBD2; v_gene: TRBV27; abundance: once; j_gene: TRBJ2-3; CDR3aa: CASSLSAGPAHPDTQYF; CDR3nt: TGTGCCAGCAGTTTGTCAGCGGGACCGGCTCATCCCGATACGCAGTATTTT
d_gene: -; v_gene: TRBV19; abundance: -; j_gene: TRBJ2-6; CDR3aa: CASSSDSSGANVLTF; CDR3nt: TGTGCCAGTAGCTCCGACAGCTCTGGGGCCAACGTCCTGACTTTC
d_gene: TRBD2; v_gene: TRBV27; abundance: -; j_gene: TRBJ2-7; CDR3aa: CASSSTPTSGSYEQYF; CDR3nt: TGTGCCAGCAGTTCAACGCCGACTAGCGGCTCCTACGAGCAGTACTTC
d_gene: TRBD1; v_gene: TRBV27; abundance: -; j_gene: TRBJ1-1; CDR3aa: CASSIRGRETEAFF; CDR3nt: TGTGCCAGCAGTATCAGGGGGCGGGAAACTGAAGCTTTCTTT
d_gene: -; v_gene: TRBV7-3; abundance: -; j_gene: TRBJ2-1; CDR3aa: CASSFDWGGDNEQFF; CDR3nt: TGTGCCAGCAGCTTCGATTGGGGCGGAGACAATGAGCAGTTCTTC